This T cell receptor (beta chain) emerged from a study of blood T cell repertoires in COVID-19. Study at large: Samples of COVID-19 (acute and convalescent) were obtained from the United States, Italy and Spain. The analysed material was cDNA or gDNA that came from T cells, B-cell-depleted T cells, or PBMCs.

Under the authors' procedure: Reference gene primers were amplified, and this amplification served to estimate nucleated cell counts. Some clones are missing from TCRdb's copy, which holds only in-frame ones; the method was immunoSEQ multiplex PCR. V and J calls and clone size are copied from that table; D and trimming were computed from the DNA. Of fewer than 300,000 clones detected, roughly four fifths appear once; the ten largest clones hold approximately 10%. The sample was peripheral blood. This TCR was sampled from a woman aged 45-59 years who had recovered from COVID-19.

In nucleotides, the CDR3 is TGTGCCAGCAGCTTAGCGGACGACAGGGGGTGGTGGGAGTCCTATAATTCACCCCTCCACTTT. This encodes CASSLADDRGWWESYNSPLHF. The V call is TRBV7-2, the J call TRBJ1-6; 9 positions agree with TRBD1. The CDR3 extends over 21 amino acids. Germline CDR1 reads SGHTA; CDR2 reads FQGNSA. Trimming removed 0 bases from V and 1 base from J; junction bases left unmatched: 13.